The clone carrying this T cell receptor (beta chain) has only a few counts. This record comes from a study of identical twins. From the 5' RACE reads, TCRdb called clonotypes with MiXCR, one entry per CDR3 protein. The table shows roughly 770,000 distinct CDR3 sequences, with 15% to 20% occurring only once. This CDR3 comprises 16 residues. Germline trimming cut 6 bases from V and 2 bases from J; bases unmatched to any gene: 7. In germline, CDR1 is MNHEY, CDR2 SMNVEV (reference sequence). The same sample was also used in a study of T cells expressing NK-cell markers.

Input material: PBMCs. V and J are TRBV27 and TRBJ2-5; 12 nucleotides match TRBD2. The sequence was collected from a young woman in good health. The CDR3 reads CASRLGTSGHQETQYF. DNA of the CDR3: TGTGCCAGCAGACTAGGGACTAGCGGGCATCAAGAGACCCAGTACTTC.